This paragraph covers one T cell receptor (beta chain) sequence. Its antigen is unknown. The length of the CDR3 is 17 residues. Germline V gene sequence: CDR1 SEHNR, CDR2 FQNEAQ (reference sequence). V lost 6 bases and J lost 7, with 22 bases in between. cDNA libraries for TCR beta contained unique molecular identifiers. TCRdb recomputed calls from the PCR reads with MiXCR, one row per CDR3 protein. The table shows about 680,000 distinct CDR3 sequences, with 55% to 70% occurring only once. The record originates from a study of post-analysis software for immune sequencing data. Notes on the study in general: Several TRBV segments (TRBV5-6, TRBV5-1 and TRBV20-1 among them) occurred more frequently in patients than in controls.

The receptor's source is a girl aged 2 to 9 with multiple sclerosis. The V gene is TRBV7-9, the J gene TRBJ1-6; tentative D call: TRBD1 (6 bases). Sequencing was carried out using blood. The CDR3 sequence: CASRAAPRAGENSPLHF. In DNA form, the CDR3 reads TGTGCCAGCAGAGCCGCCCCCCGGGCAGGGGAAAATTCACCCCTCCACTTT.